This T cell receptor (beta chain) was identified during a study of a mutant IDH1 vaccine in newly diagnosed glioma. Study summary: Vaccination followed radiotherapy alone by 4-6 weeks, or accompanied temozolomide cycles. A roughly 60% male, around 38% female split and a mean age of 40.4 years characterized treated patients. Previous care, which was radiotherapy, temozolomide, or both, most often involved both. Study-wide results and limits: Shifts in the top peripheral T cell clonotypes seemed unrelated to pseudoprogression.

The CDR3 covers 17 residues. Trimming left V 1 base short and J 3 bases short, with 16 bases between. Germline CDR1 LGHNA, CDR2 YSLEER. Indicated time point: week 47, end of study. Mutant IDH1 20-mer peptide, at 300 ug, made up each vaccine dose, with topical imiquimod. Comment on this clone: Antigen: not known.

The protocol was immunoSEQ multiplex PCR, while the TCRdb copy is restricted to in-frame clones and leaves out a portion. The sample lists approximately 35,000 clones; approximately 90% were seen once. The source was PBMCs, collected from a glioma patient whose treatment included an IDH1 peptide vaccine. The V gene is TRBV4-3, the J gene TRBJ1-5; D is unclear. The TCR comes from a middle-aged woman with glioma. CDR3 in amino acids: CASSQGFPSEFNQPQHF. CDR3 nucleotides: TGCGCCAGCAGCCAAGGATTCCCCTCGGAGTTCAATCAGCCCCAGCATTTT.